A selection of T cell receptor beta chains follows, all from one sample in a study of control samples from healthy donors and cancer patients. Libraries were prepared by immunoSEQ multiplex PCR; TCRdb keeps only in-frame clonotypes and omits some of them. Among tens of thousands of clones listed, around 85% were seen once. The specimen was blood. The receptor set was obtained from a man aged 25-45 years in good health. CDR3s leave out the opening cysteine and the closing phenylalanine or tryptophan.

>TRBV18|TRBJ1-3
ASSPIGQGDGNTIY
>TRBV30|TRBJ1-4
AGGGHSNEKLF
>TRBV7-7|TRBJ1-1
ASSLRRDTEAF
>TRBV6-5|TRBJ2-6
ASIPRPGANVLT
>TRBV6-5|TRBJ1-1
ASNRAAELNTEAF
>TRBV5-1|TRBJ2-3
ASSTTLAGRSDTQY
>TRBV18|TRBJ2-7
ASSPERSAPQY
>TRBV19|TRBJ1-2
ASSMGQGTLRTYYGYT
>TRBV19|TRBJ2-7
ASSLTLGQSYEQY
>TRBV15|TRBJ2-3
ATSGTRSTDTQY
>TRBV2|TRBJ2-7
ASKIGQGFLHEQY
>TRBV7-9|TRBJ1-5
ASSLAVQGGGNQPQH
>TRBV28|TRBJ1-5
ASSLDPQNQPQH
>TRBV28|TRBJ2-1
ASSFGGTSGEQF
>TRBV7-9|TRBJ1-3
ASSSGRGTIY
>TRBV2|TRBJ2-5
ASSALEGETQY
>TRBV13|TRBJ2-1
ASKLQALLNNEQF
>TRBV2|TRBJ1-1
ASKDRGLTEAF
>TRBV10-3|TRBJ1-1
AISAGQATEAF
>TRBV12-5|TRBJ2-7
ASGLLRAGGVWNEQY
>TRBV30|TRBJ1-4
AWGVGGPPTNEKLF
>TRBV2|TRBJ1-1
ASRPRGVGTEAF
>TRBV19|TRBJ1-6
ASKTGWESPLH
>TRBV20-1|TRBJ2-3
SAHGRDTQY
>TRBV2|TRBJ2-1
ASVDAGGTYNEQF
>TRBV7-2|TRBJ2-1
ASSLERGGRVEQF
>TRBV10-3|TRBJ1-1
AIRPGQGLNTEAF
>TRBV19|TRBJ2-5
ASSVQGNGETQY
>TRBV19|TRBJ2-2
ASSILHRGSTGELF
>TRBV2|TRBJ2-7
ASRKNRGLDNEQY
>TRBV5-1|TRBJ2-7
ASSPRGARYEQY
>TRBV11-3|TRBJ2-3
ASSLSASTDTQY
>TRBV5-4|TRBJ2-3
ASSWERGTDTQY
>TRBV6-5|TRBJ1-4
ASSTGDVLGEKLF
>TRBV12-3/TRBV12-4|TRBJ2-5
ASRKGNWETQY
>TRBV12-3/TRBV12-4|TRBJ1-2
ASSGTGGGGYT
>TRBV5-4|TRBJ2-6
ASSLLSSGANVLT